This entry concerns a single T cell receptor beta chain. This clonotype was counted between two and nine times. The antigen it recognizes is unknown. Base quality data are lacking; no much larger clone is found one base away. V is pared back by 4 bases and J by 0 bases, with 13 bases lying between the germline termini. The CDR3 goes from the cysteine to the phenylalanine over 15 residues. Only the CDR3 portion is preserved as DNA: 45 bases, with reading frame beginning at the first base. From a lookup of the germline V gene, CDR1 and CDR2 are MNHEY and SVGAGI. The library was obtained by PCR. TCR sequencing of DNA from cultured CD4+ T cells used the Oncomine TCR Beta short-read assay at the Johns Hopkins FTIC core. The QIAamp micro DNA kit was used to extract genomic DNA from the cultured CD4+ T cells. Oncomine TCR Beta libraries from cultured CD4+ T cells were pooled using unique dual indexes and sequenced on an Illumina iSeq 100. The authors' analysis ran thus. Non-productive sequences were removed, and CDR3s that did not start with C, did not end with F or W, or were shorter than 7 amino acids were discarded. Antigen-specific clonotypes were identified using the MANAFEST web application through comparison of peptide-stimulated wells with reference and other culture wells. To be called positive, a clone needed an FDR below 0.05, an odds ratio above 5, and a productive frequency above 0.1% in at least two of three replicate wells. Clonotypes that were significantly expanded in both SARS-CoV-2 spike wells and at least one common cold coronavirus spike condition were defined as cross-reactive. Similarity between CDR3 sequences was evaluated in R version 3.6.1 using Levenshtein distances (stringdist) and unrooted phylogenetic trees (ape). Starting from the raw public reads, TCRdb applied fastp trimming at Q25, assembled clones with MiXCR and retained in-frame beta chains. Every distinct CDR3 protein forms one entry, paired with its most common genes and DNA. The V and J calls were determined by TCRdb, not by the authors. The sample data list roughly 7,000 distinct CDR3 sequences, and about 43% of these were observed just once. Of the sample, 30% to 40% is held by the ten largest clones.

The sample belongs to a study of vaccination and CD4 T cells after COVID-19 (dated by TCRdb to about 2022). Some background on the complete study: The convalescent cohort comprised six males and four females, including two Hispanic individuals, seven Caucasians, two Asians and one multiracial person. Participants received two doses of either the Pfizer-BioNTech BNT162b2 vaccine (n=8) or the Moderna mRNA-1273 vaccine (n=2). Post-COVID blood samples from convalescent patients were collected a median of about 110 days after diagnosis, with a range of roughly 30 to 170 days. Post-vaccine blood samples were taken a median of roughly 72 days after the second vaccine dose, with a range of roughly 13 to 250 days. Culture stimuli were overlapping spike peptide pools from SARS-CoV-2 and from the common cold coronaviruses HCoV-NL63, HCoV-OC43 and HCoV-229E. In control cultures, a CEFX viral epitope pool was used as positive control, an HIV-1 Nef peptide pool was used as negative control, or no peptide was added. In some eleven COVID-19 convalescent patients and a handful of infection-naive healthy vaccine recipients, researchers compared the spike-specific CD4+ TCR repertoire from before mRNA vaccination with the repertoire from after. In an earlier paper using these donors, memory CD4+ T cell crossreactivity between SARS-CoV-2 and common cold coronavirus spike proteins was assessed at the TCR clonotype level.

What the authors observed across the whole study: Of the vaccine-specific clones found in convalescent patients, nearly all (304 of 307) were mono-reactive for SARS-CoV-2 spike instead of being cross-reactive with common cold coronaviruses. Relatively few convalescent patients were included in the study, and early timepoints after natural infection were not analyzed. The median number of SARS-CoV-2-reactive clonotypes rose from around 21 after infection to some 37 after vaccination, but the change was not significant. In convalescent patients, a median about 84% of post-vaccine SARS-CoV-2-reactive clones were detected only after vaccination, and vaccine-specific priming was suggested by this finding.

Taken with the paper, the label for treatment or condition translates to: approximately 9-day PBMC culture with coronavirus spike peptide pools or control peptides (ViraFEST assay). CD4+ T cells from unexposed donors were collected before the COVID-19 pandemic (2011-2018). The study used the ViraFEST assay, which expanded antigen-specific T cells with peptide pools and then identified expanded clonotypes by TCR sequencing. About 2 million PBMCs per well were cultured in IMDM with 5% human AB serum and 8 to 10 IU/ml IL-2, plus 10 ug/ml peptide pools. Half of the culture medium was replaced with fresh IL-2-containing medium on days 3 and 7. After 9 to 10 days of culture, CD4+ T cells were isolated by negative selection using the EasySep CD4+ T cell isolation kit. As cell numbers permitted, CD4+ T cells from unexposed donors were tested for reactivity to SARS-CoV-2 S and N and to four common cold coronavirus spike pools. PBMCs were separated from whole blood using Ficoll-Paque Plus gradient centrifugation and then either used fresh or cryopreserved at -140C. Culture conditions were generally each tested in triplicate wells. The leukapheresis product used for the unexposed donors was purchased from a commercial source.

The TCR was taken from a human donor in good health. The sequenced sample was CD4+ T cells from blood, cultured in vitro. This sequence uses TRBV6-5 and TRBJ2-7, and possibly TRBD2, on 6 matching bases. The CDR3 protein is CASSFTGTGSYEQYF. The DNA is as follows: TGTGCCAGCAGTTTTACCGGGACTGGCTCCTACGAGCAGTACTTC.